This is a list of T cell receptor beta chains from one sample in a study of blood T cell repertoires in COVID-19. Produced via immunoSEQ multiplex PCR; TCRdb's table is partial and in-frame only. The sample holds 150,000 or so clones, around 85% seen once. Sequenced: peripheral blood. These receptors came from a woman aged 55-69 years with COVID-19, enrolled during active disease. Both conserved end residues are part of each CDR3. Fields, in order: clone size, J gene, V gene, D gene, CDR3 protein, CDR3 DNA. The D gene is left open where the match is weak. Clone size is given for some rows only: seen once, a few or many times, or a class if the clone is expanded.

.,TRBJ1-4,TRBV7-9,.,CASSFSSGTTNEKLFF,TGTGCCAGCAGCTTTTCGTCGGGGACAACTAATGAAAAACTGTTTTTT
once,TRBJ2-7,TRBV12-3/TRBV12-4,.,CASSLTVYEQYF,TGTGCCAGCAGTTTGACAGTCTACGAGCAGTACTTC
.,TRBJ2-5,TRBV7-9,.,CASSYGQRQETQYF,TGTGCCAGCAGCTATGGACAGCGCCAAGAGACCCAGTACTTC
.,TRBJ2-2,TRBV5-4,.,CASSLVGASGELFF,TGTGCCAGCAGCTTGGTGGGGGCCTCCGGGGAGCTGTTTTTT
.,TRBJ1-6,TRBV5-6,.,CASSLWWQGEGSPLHF,TGTGCCAGCAGCTTGTGGTGGCAGGGTGAAGGATCACCCCTCCACTTT
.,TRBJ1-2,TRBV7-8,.,CASSFVSLYGYTF,TGTGCCAGCAGCTTCGTCAGTTTATATGGCTACACCTTC
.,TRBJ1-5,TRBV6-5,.,CASSSVSNQPQHF,TGTGCCAGCAGCTCCGTAAGCAATCAGCCCCAGCATTTT
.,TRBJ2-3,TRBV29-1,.,CSVSPGTDTQYF,TGCAGCGTTTCGCCAGGCACAGATACGCAGTATTTT
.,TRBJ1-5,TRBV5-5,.,CASSLMSEGQPQHF,TGTGCCAGCAGCCTAATGTCGGAGGGCCAGCCCCAGCATTTT
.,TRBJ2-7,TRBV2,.,CASSEGTSPYEQYF,TGTGCCAGCAGTGAAGGGACTTCTCCCTACGAGCAGTACTTC
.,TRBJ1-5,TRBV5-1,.,CASSLEGRNQPQHF,TGCGCCAGCAGCTTGGAAGGGAGAAATCAGCCCCAGCATTTT
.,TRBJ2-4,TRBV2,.,CASSTGLQAKNIQYF,TGTGCCAGCAGTACAGGGCTCCAAGCCAAAAACATTCAGTACTTC
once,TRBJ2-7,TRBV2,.,CASRETGATYEQYF,TGTGCCAGCAGGGAGACAGGTGCGACCTACGAGCAGTACTTC
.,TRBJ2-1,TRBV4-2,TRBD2,CASSQVASGGTTSNEQFF,TGTGCCAGCAGCCAAGTTGCGAGCGGGGGGACCACATCCAATGAGCAGTTCTTC
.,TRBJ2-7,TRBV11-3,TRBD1,CASSLDRGDRSSSYEQYF,TGTGCCAGCAGCTTAGATCGAGGGGACAGATCCTCTAGCTACGAGCAGTACTTC
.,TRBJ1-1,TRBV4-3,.,CASSQDHDSWSEAFF,TGCGCCAGCAGCCAAGATCACGACAGTTGGTCTGAAGCTTTCTTT
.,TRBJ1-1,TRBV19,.,CASSILTQGSPEAFF,TGTGCCAGTAGTATTCTCACTCAGGGAAGCCCTGAAGCTTTCTTT
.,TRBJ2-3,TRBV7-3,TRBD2,CASSLIGRLAGADTQYF,TGTGCCAGCAGCTTAATAGGTAGATTAGCGGGGGCCGATACGCAGTATTTT
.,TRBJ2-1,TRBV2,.,CASSPYNEQFF,TGTGCCAGCAGTCCTTACAATGAGCAGTTCTTC
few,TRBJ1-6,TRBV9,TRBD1,CASSLNLGQGVGSPLHF,TGTGCCAGCAGCCTAAACCTGGGACAGGGAGTAGGTTCACCCCTCCACTTT
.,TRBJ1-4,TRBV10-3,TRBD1,CAISERRTGNEKLFF,TGTGCCATCAGTGAGAGGCGGACAGGAAATGAAAAACTGTTTTTT
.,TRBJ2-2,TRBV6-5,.,CASSYSPEANTGELFF,TGTGCCAGCAGTTACTCACCGGAGGCGAACACCGGGGAGCTGTTTTTT
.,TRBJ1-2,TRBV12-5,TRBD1,CASGLGTGDGYTF,TGTGCTAGTGGTCTGGGGACAGGGGATGGCTACACCTTC
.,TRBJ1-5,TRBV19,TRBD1,CASNRLDRVYQPQHF,TGTGCCAGTAACCGACTGGACAGGGTATATCAGCCCCAGCATTTT
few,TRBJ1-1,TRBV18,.,CASEGSGGGNTEAFF,TGTGCCAGCGAAGGATCTGGGGGCGGGAACACTGAAGCTTTCTTT
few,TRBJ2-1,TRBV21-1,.,CASSSLAGGSTYNEQFF,TGTGCCAGCAGCTCTTTAGCGGGGGGCTCCACCTACAATGAGCAGTTCTTC
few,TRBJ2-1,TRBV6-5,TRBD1,CASSHLDRGYEQFF,TGTGCCAGCAGTCACCTGGACAGGGGCTATGAGCAGTTCTTC
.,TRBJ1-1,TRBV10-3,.,CAISRGQMNTEAFF,TGTGCCATCAGTCGCGGACAAATGAACACTGAAGCTTTCTTT
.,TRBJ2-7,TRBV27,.,CASTPAEASYEQYF,TGTGCCAGCACCCCAGCGGAAGCCTCCTACGAGCAGTACTTC
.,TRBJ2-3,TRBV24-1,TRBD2,CATSDRGLAVSDTQYF,TGTGCCACCAGTGACCGCGGACTAGCGGTATCAGATACGCAGTATTTT
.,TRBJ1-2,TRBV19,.,CASSQLTAYGYTF,TGTGCCAGTAGTCAACTGACAGCTTATGGCTACACCTTC
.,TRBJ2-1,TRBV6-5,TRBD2,CASSYLLAGGPDEQFF,TGTGCCAGCAGTTACCTCCTAGCGGGGGGCCCCGATGAGCAGTTCTTC
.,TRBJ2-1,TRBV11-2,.,CASSLVTLSYNEQFF,TGTGCCAGCAGCTTAGTGACACTTTCCTACAATGAGCAGTTCTTC
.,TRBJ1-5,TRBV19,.,CASSIGSGQPQHF,TGTGCCAGTAGTATAGGATCAGGTCAGCCCCAGCATTTT
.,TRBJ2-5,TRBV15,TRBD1,CASRDSQETQYF,TGTGCCTCCCGGGACAGTCAAGAGACCCAGTACTTC
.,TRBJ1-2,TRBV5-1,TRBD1,CASSLRVQGNNYGYTF,TGCGCCAGCAGCTTAAGAGTACAGGGGAACAACTATGGCTACACCTTC
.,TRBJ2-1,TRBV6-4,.,CASIGQPGLGEQFF,TGTGCCAGCATCGGACAGCCAGGATTAGGTGAGCAGTTCTTC
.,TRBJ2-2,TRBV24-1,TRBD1,CATSDTTGYPGELFF,TGTGCCACCAGTGACACGACAGGGTACCCCGGGGAGCTGTTTTTT
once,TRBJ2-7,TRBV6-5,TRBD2,CASSYSGLDEQYF,TGTGCCAGCAGTTACTCGGGACTAGACGAGCAGTACTTC
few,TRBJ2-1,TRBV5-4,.,CASSSRYGSYNEQFF,TGTGCCAGCAGCTCTAGGTACGGTTCGTACAATGAGCAGTTCTTC
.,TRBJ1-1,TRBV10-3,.,CAISAGPPNTEAFF,TGTGCCATCAGTGCTGGGCCCCCGAACACTGAAGCTTTCTTT
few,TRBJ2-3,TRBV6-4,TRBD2,CASSASGGATDTQYF,TGTGCCAGCAGCGCTAGCGGGGGGGCGACAGATACGCAGTATTTT
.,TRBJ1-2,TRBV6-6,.,CASSVRQAPRVRHQGYYGYTF,TGTGCCAGCAGCGTCCGGCAGGCACCACGGGTCAGGCACCAGGGGTACTATGGCTACACCTTC
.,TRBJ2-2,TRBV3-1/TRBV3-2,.,CASSRRDHNTGELFF,TGTGCCAGCAGCCGCCGGGATCACAACACCGGGGAGCTGTTTTTT
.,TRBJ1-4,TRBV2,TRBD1,CASTGTGVEKLFF,TGTGCCTCTACCGGGACAGGGGTTGAAAAACTGTTTTTT
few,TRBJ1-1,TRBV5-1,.,CASSLQRAQNTEAFF,TGCGCCAGCAGCTTGCAGAGGGCTCAGAACACTGAAGCTTTCTTT
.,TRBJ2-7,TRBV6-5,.,CASSQGPTYEQYF,TGTGCCAGCTCACAGGGCCCAACCTACGAGCAGTACTTC
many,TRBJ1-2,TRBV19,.,CASSIRGANYDGYTF,TGTGCCAGTAGTATTCGGGGGGCTAATTACGATGGCTACACCTTC
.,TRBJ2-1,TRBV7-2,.,CASSLQRSYNEQFF,TGTGCCAGCAGCTTACAGCGGTCCTACAATGAGCAGTTCTTC
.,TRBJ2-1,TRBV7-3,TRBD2,CASRPPYRGGVSYNEQFF,TGTGCCAGCAGGCCGCCTTATCGCGGGGGTGTCTCCTACAATGAGCAGTTCTTC
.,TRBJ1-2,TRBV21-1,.,CASSQRGGEGYTF,TGTGCCAGCAGCCAAAGAGGGGGGGAAGGCTACACCTTC
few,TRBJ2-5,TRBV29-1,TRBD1,CSVGGGVETQYF,TGCAGCGTTGGAGGGGGCGTGGAGACCCAGTACTTC
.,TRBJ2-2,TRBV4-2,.,CASSQDDGGVTGELFF,TGTGCCAGCAGCCAAGATGACGGGGGAGTGACCGGGGAGCTGTTTTTT